The sequence of this T cell receptor (beta chain) was determined in a study of T-cell memory formation after mild COVID-19. Overall study context: TCR clustering was largely donor specific.

Study-wide results and caveats: Clones shrinking from day 15 to 85 showed even CD4/CD8 mixes; later expanders tilted CD4+.

This CDR3 contains 14 residues. CDR1 is LGHNA, CDR2 YNFKEQ, per germline. Trimming cost V 7 bases and J 0 bases, with 10 bases left between them. The TCR alpha and TCR beta cDNA libraries, bearing sample barcodes and UMIs, were generated by 5'RACE using constant-segment primers. In TCRdb, the 5' RACE reads were re-called with MiXCR into one record per CDR3 protein. The sample includes 300,000 to 400,000 distinct CDR3 sequences, around 21% of them seen just once. This clonotype was counted between two and nine times. No antigen is known for it. The specimen was PBMCs or a T cell subset sorted from them (not recorded which). The chain employs TRBV4-2 and TRBJ1-5; weak D call: TRBD1 (5 bases). This TCR was recovered from an adult woman who had mild COVID-19 (a few samples of this study predate the infection). Cell type and time point are not known. CDR3 nucleotide sequence: TGTGCCAGCACCCAGACAGATAGCAATCAGCCCCAGCATTTT. As protein: CASTQTDSNQPQHF.